This T cell receptor beta chain was sequenced for a study of T cell responses to AZD1222 COVID-19 vaccine. Findings of the study overall: Donors were chiefly white British, with a greater number of females, and clonal diversity was perhaps underestimated. Two AZD1222 administrations were followed by greater Spike-specific TCR breadth and depth. Mapped onto spike, vaccine-associated CD4 TCRs spanned it and were dominant at 160-218 and 743-854.

Some clones are missing from TCRdb's copy, which holds only in-frame ones; the method was immunoSEQ multiplex PCR. The data hold 150,000 or so clones, with about 88% observed a single time. Note on this clone: No antigen is known for it.

This CDR3 has 15 amino acids. The germline V gene has CDR1 SGHTA and CDR2 FQGNSA. Unmatched junction bases numbered 10, after V lost 2 bases and J lost 6 bases. J is TRBJ2-7 and V is TRBV7-2; 7 bases line up with TRBD1. The sample consisted of peripheral blood, taken after recovery from COVID-19. The clonotype comes from an adult who had recovered from COVID-19. The chain's CDR3 is CASSLSDLDRAEQYF. The DNA of the CDR3 is TGTGCCAGCAGCTTATCGGACCTAGACAGGGCCGAGCAGTACTTC.